This T cell receptor (beta chain) was sequenced in a study of cytomegalovirus exposure and HLA in healthy donors. Study observations and caveats: According to a later analysis, TCR clusters from the first cohort tended to co-occur in the 120 or so validation repertoires. TCR sequences were mostly rare, though some public TCRs occurred in many donors. In vitro testing confirmed a few CMV-associated chains as specific for CMV antigens.

The CDR3 extends over 15 amino acids. The method was immunoSEQ multiplex PCR; TCRdb's version includes in-frame clones alone and lacks a portion of them. The repertoire holds about 360,000 clones, with 70% to 90% as singletons. In this sample, this clone turned up once. Its antigen is unidentified. The donors belonged to the roughly 120-subject validation cohort, separate from the roughly 720-subject first cohort. This sequence originates from a woman under 30 in good health and CMV-seronegative. The material sequenced was PBMCs. The chain employs TRBV21-1 and TRBJ2-7; no DNA check was done on the table's D call, TRBD1. TRBV21-1 corresponds to a pseudogene. The CDR3 is CASSKPQGHLNEQYF. The CDR3 DNA is TGTGCCAGCAGCAAACCCCAGGGACATCTCAACGAGCAGTACTTC.